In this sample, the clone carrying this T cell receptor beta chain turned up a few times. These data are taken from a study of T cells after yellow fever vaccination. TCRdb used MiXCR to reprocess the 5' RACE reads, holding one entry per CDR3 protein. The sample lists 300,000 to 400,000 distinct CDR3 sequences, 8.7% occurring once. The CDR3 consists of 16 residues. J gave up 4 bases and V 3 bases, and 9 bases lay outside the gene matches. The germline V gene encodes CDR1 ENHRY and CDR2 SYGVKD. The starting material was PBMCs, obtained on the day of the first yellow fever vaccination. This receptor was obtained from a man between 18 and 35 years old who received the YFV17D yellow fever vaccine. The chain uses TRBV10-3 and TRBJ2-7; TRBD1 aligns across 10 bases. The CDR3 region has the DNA TGTGCCATCAGTGACCCTCCGGGACAGGGGACTTACGAGCAGTACTTC. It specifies CAISDPPGQGTYEQYF.